The clone carrying this T cell receptor beta chain has at least ten counts. What it recognizes is unknown. This entry comes from a study of post-analysis software for immune sequencing data. Built from TCR beta cDNA, the libraries had unique molecular identifiers in them. The source material, about 0.95 to 11 million T cells, gave rise to 400,000 to 600,000 cDNA molecules. MiXCR, applied by TCRdb to the PCR reads, yields one record per CDR3 protein. The table shows 250,000 to 300,000 distinct CDR3 sequences, with 36% occurring only once. The V and J ends lost 1 base and 0 bases respectively, with 10 bases between them. The CDR3 is 16 amino acids. From germline, CDR1 is SEHNR and CDR2 FQNEAQ (reference sequence). Broader study findings: When compared against controls, multiple sclerosis patients showed significantly lower normalized Chao1 diversity. Co-batched samples clustered tightly together by F measure. Compared with controls, patients had more of 4 to 6 TRBV segments, including TRBV5-6, TRBV5-1 and TRBV20-1.

This chain connects TRBV7-9 to TRBJ2-1, with D uncertain. Sequences were obtained from blood. This sequence originates from a girl aged 5 to 17 with multiple sclerosis. Written as DNA, the CDR3 is TGTGCCAGCAGCTTAGTTACGGTCGTCTCCTACAATGAGCAGTTCTTC. Encoded protein: CASSLVTVVSYNEQFF.